The entry below gives a single T cell receptor beta chain sequence along with its context. The antigen is undetermined. Time point here: patch test 2, 6 weeks after DPC sensitization. Described treatment: therapeutic diphenylcyclopropenone sensitization with weekly scalp DPC. Whole blood, unfractionated, served as the material for total RNA extraction. These data belong to a study of human T cells and chemical hapten exposure. Study-level findings and limits: DPC sensitization produced no change in TCRs with frequency above 1 in 1000.

The CDR3 sequence is 16 residues long. Trimming took off 8 bases at V and 3 bases at J, with 17 bases between the two ends. The germline CDR1 and CDR2 sequences are SGHTA and FQGNSA. In TCRdb, the RACE reads were re-called with MiXCR into one record per CDR3 protein. This table has hundreds of thousands of distinct CDR3 sequences, about 6.9% appearing once. The TCR sequence derives from a young woman with alopecia areata. Some clones in this sample may be carry-over from other donors' samples. The chain links TRBV7-2 to TRBJ1-6; D ambiguous. Material: whole blood, obtained in connection with sensitization to the hapten diphenylcyclopropenone (DPC). The CDR3 DNA follows: TGTGCCAGCTGCGAGCGGAGCGCCCTCTATAATTCACCCCTCCACTTT. Its protein product is CASCERSALYNSPLHF.